These 8 T cell receptor beta chains came from one sample sequenced in a study of cytomegalovirus exposure and HLA in healthy donors. PCR used 60 Vbeta primers and 13 Jbeta primers. Assay: immunoSEQ multiplex PCR; the TCRdb copy retains only in-frame clones and omits some. The sample has some 130,000 clones, 77% seen once. Input material: PBMCs. These receptors all come from a male donor in good health and CMV-seronegative.

This chain joins TRBV27 and TRBJ2-7, with 7 bases lining up with TRBD2. CDR3 length: 19 amino acids. Germline CDR1 MNHEY, CDR2 SMNVEV (reference sequence). J was trimmed by 2 bases and V by 6 bases; bases with no gene match: 22. The CDR3 coding sequence is TGTGCCAGCAGCGGAAGAGTGCGGGGGTGGACACAGGAAACCTACGAGCAGTACTTC. This translates into CASSGRVRGWTQETYEQYF.

The CDR3 sequence is CASSEIGGASNQPQHF. The CDR3 DNA reads as TGTGCCAGCAGTGAAATTGGGGGCGCGAGCAATCAGCCCCAGCATTTT. This chain links TRBV6-1 with TRBJ1-5; perhaps TRBD1 as D (6 bases). Per the germline V gene, CDR1 is MNHNS and CDR2 is SASEGT. V lost 2 bases to trimming and J lost 1 base, with 12 bases between them. This CDR3 is 16 amino acids long.

The CDR3 DNA is TGTGCCATCAGTGAAGCGGGGCGGAACTATGGCTACACCTTC. It translates to CAISEAGRNYGYTF. The chain employs TRBV10-3 and TRBJ1-2, with a tentative D call TRBD1 (5 bases). The CDR3 length is 14 residues. The V end lost 3 bases, the J end lost 2 bases, and 10 bases lay between the germline ends. Germline V gene data show CDR1 as ENHRY and CDR2 as SYGVKD.

In this sample, this clone turned up once. The chain links TRBV7-9 to TRBJ1-6; unclear D gene. This CDR3 has 14 amino acids. Germline V lookup: CDR1 SEHNR, CDR2 FQNEAQ (reference sequence). V lost 5 bases and J lost 8, with 13 bases in between. The CDR3 loop reads CASSPGGGYSPLHF. The CDR3 nucleotides are TGTGCCAGCAGCCCAGGAGGCGGCTATTCACCCCTCCACTTT.

The chain couples TRBV2 to TRBJ2-1, with 9 bases aligning to TRBD2. Looked up from germline, CDR1 is SNHLY and CDR2 is FYNNEI. The CDR3 runs to 15 residues. With V trimmed by 7 bases and J by 3 bases, 7 bases remained unmatched. The CDR3 loop is CASMAGRGGYNEQFF. The CDR3 DNA is TGTGCCAGCATGGCGGGGCGGGGGGGCTACAATGAGCAGTTCTTC.

The chain recombines TRBV13 with TRBJ2-1; tentative D call: TRBD2 (6 bases). The germline gives CDR1 PRHDT, CDR2 FYEKMQ (reference sequence). V shed 3 bases and J shed 4 bases, with 7 bases lying between them. The CDR3 runs 13 residues. CDR3 in amino acids: CASSFSGYNEQFF. In nucleotides, the CDR3 is TGTGCCAGCAGCTTTAGCGGTTACAATGAGCAGTTCTTC.

V and J are TRBV28 and TRBJ1-4; perhaps TRBD1 as D (6 bases). V lost 5 bases to trimming and J lost 4 bases, with 17 bases between them. The CDR3 is made up of 16 amino acids. Germline loops: CDR1 MDHEN, CDR2 SYDVKM. The CDR3 DNA follows: TGTGCCAGCAGTCGCACCCGGACAGACCTTAATGAAAAACTGTTTTTT. This encodes CASSRTRTDLNEKLFF.

The rearrangement links TRBV6-5 to TRBJ2-5, with 8 bases aligning to TRBD2. This CDR3 contains 14 residues. V shed 7 bases, J shed 5 bases, and the junction held 9 bases outside the gene matches. Germline CDR1 MNHEY, CDR2 SVGAGI. CDR3 region: CASTGGGLCETQYF. The CDR3 DNA is TGTGCCAGCACCGGGGGGGGGCTGTGCGAGACCCAGTACTTC.